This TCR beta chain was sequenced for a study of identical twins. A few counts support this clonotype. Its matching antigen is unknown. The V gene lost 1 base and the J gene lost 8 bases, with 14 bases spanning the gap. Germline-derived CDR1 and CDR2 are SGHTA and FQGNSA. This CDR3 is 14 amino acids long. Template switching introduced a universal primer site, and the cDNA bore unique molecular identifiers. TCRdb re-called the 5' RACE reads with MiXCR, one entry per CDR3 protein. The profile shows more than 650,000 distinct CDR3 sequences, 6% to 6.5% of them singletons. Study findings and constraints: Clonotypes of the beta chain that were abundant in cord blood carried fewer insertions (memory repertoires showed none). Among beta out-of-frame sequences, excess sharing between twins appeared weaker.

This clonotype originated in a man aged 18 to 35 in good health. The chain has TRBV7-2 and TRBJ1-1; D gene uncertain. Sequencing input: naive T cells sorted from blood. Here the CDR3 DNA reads TGTGCCAGCAGCTTAGTGGCGGAGAATTACGAAGCTTTCTTT. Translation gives CASSLVAENYEAFF.